These T cell receptor beta chains were read from a single sample in a study of vaccination and CD4 T cells after COVID-19. From the PCR reads, TCRdb called clonotypes with MiXCR, one entry per CDR3 protein. The table records about 20,000 distinct CDR3 sequences, 45% to 55% of them present only once. The antigens these receptors bind are not known. Sequencing input: CD4+ T cells from blood, cultured in vitro. All receptors derive from a human donor who had recovered from COVID-19. Each CDR3 is given with its conserved first and last residue. D genes are given only for firm matches. Size is omitted from some rows. Given values are once, few, many or a class for expanded clones.

clone_size	v_call	j_call	d_call	cdr3_aa	cdr3_nt
.	TRBV7-9	TRBJ1-5	.	CASSLSVGFNQPQHF	TGTGCCAGCAGCTTGTCGGTGGGTTTCAATCAGCCCCAGCATTTT
few	TRBV10-1	TRBJ1-1	TRBD1	CASSESTGGHTEAFF	TGCGCCAGCAGTGAGTCGACAGGGGGCCACACTGAAGCTTTCTTT
.	TRBV28	TRBJ1-3	.	CASSLAPGTGNTIYF	TGTGCCAGCAGTTTAGCCCCAGGGACTGGAAACACCATATATTTT
few	TRBV28	TRBJ1-3	.	CASRPPGLSGNTIYF	TGTGCCAGCAGGCCCCCGGGACTCTCTGGAAACACCATATATTTT
few	TRBV6-1	TRBJ1-2	.	CASSEPTTGNYGYTF	TGTGCCAGCAGTGAACCCACGACAGGCAACTATGGCTACACCTTC
.	TRBV12-5	TRBJ1-2	.	CANIPMGRGRWNYGYTF	TGTGCCAATATTCCAATGGGGAGGGGGAGATGGAACTATGGCTACACCTTC
.	TRBV19	TRBJ1-2	TRBD1	CASSPDRDSGYTF	TGTGCCAGTAGCCCAGACAGGGACAGTGGCTACACCTTC
.	TRBV5-1	TRBJ1-1	.	CASSLVAGEGKAFF	TGCGCCAGCAGCTTGGTCGCAGGGGAAGGGAAAGCTTTCTTT
.	TRBV12-3/TRBV12-4	TRBJ1-1	.	CASSFRSAGGAFF	TGTGCCAGCAGTTTTCGTAGCGCTGGAGGAGCTTTCTTT
.	TRBV6-1	TRBJ2-2	.	CASTPPGYTGELFF	TGTGCCAGCACCCCCCCGGGGTACACCGGGGAGCTGTTTTTT
.	TRBV11-3	TRBJ2-3	TRBD2	CASSLRSSGGADTQYF	TGTGCCAGCAGCTTAAGGTCTAGCGGGGGTGCAGATACGCAGTATTTT
.	TRBV20-1	TRBJ2-1	.	CSAATAGRNYNEQFF	TGCAGTGCTGCTACGGCGGGACGTAACTACAATGAGCAGTTCTTC
.	TRBV7-2	TRBJ2-5	.	CASSLQGWGSETQYF	TGTGCCAGCAGCTTACAGGGGTGGGGTTCGGAGACCCAGTACTTC
few	TRBV6-1	TRBJ1-5	.	CASSGTNSGQPQHF	TGTGCCAGCAGTGGAACCAATAGTGGCCAGCCCCAGCATTTT
.	TRBV19	TRBJ1-5	TRBD1	CASSTDRSNQPQHF	TGTGCCAGTAGTACGGACAGGAGCAATCAGCCCCAGCATTTT
once	TRBV18	TRBJ1-2	.	CASSPQEGGAGYGYTF	TGTGCCAGCTCACCCCAGGAGGGGGGCGCTGGGTATGGCTACACCTTC
.	TRBV5-4	TRBJ1-1	TRBD1	CASSPGTGGRNTEAFF	TGTGCCAGCAGCCCCGGGACAGGGGGCAGGAACACTGAAGCTTTCTTT
.	TRBV6-1	TRBJ2-3	.	CAAQLQNLLTDTQYF	TGTGCCGCCCAACTACAGAATCTACTTACAGATACGCAGTATTTT
.	TRBV25-1	TRBJ2-2	.	CASRSGTNTGELFF	TGTGCCAGCAGGTCAGGGACCAACACCGGGGAGCTGTTTTTT
.	TRBV19	TRBJ1-4	.	CASSIGGAGTNEKLFF	TGTGCCAGTAGTATTGGAGGGGCAGGAACTAATGAAAAACTGTTTTTT
.	TRBV7-9	TRBJ2-3	.	CASSLGSTDTQYF	TGTGCCAGCAGCCTCGGGTCTACGGATACGCAGTATTTT
few	TRBV7-6	TRBJ2-5	TRBD1	CASSPGGTQYF	TGTGCCAGCAGCCCAGGGGGGACCCAGTACTTC
.	TRBV20-1	TRBJ2-7	TRBD2	CSARLLGLAGDEQYF	TGCAGTGCTAGGTTGTTGGGACTAGCGGGAGACGAGCAGTACTTC
.	TRBV2	TRBJ1-1	.	CASTGVGGDEAFF	TGTGCCAGCACTGGGGTTGGGGGAGATGAAGCTTTCTTT
few	TRBV24-1	TRBJ2-5	.	CATSDSSPGQETQYF	TGTGCCACCAGTGATAGTTCCCCAGGCCAAGAGACCCAGTACTTC
.	TRBV27	TRBJ2-1	TRBD2	CASSLNSGLAGGEQFF	TGTGCTAGCAGTTTAAATTCGGGACTAGCGGGAGGCGAGCAGTTCTTC
.	TRBV19	TRBJ1-2	TRBD1	CASSPDRVGGYTF	TGTGCCAGTAGCCCGGACAGGGTAGGTGGCTACACCTTC
.	TRBV5-1	TRBJ2-3	TRBD2	CASSLGIAGVSDTQYF	TGCGCCAGCAGCTTGGGGATAGCGGGAGTATCAGATACGCAGTATTTT
.	TRBV5-1	TRBJ1-1	TRBD1	CASSLQGQGNTEAFF	TGCGCCAGCAGCTTGCAGGGACAGGGGAACACTGAAGCTTTCTTT
few	TRBV20-1	TRBJ2-3	.	CSAQRLGGTDTQYF	TGCAGTGCTCAGAGACTAGGGGGCACAGATACGCAGTATTTT
.	TRBV19	TRBJ1-5	.	CASSIRQNGPQPQHF	TGTGCCAGTAGTATTAGACAGAACGGGCCCCAGCCCCAGCATTTT
few	TRBV19	TRBJ2-2	.	CASSIVGGTGELFF	TGTGCCAGTAGTATAGTGGGGGGCACCGGGGAGCTGTTTTTT
.	TRBV27	TRBJ1-5	TRBD1	CASRLDRGRHNQPQHF	TGTGCCAGCAGACTCGACAGGGGGCGCCATAATCAGCCCCAGCATTTT
.	TRBV7-2	TRBJ2-3	TRBD2	CASSLALGGGSTDTQYF	TGTGCCAGCAGCTTAGCGTTAGGCGGGGGAAGCACAGATACGCAGTATTTT
few	TRBV27	TRBJ2-5	TRBD1	CASSVTGGQETQYF	TGTGCCAGCAGTGTCACAGGGGGACAAGAGACCCAGTACTTC
.	TRBV5-1	TRBJ2-2	TRBD2	CASSLEPSGRARGTGELFF	TGCGCCAGCAGCTTGGAACCTAGCGGGAGGGCCAGGGGCACCGGGGAGCTGTTTTTT
.	TRBV20-1	TRBJ2-5	TRBD2	CSARAISGRGETQYF	TGCAGTGCTAGAGCCATTAGCGGGAGAGGGGAGACCCAGTACTTC